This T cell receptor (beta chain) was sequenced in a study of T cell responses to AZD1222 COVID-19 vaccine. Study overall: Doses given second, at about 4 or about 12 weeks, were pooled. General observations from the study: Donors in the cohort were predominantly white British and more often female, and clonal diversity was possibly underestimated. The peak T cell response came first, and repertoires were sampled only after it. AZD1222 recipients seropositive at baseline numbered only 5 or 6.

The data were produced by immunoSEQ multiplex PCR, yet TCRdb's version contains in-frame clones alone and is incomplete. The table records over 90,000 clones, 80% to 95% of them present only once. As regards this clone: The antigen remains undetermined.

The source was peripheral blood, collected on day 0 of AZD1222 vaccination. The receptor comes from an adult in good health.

The CDR3 DNA sequence: TGTGCCAGCAGCCCCGGACAGGATGGTGAGCAGTTCTTC. Translating it yields CASSPGQDGEQFF. The rearrangement uses TRBV9 and TRBJ2-1; 7 nucleotides align to TRBD1. This CDR3 comprises 13 residues. Germline V gene sequence: CDR1 SGDLS, CDR2 YYNGEE. V lost 4 bases and J lost 9; bases outside the gene matches: 7.